This T cell receptor (beta chain) was sequenced during a study of cytomegalovirus exposure and HLA in healthy donors. Study overall: The approximately 120 validation repertoires, a later analysis reported, used the same platform as the approximately 650 first-cohort repertoires.

Profiling relied on immunoSEQ multiplex PCR, and the TCRdb table lists in-frame clones only, not all of them. Among around 160,000 clones, roughly 89% were seen once, and the ten largest hold approximately 3%. Details on this clone: Its antigen is still unknown.

Study-wide results and limits: In vitro assays verified that three CMV-associated chains recognized CMV antigens specifically.

Trimming took 6 bases from V and 5 from J; bases not matched to a gene: 11. Germline assignment: CDR1 MDHEN and CDR2 SYDVKM. There are 15 residues in the CDR3. The sample taken for sequencing was PBMCs. This chain links TRBV28 with TRBJ1-1, with 8 bases fitting TRBD1. The receptor was derived from a woman younger than 30 in good health and CMV-seropositive. The CDR3 DNA is TGTGCCAGCAGGCTACAGGGGGATCGGTGGACTGAAGCTTTCTTT. Protein product: CASRLQGDRWTEAFF.